This T cell receptor beta chain is from a study of PD-1 blockade in classical Hodgkin lymphoma. About this clone itself: Its antigen is unknown.

This CDR3 has 14 residues. Per the germline V gene, CDR1 is WNHNN and CDR2 is SYGVQD (reference sequence). The ends lost 7 bases at V and 0 bases at J; junction bases unmatched: 5. All the patients suffered relapse after autologous stem cell transplantation, and brentuximab vedotin exposure differed. The study's findings and limits: For complete responders, baseline diversity was comparable to that of newly diagnosed patients.

TCRdb's copy holds only in-frame clones and misses some; the assay was immunoSEQ multiplex PCR. The sample yields about 46,000 clones, roughly 80% seen once. The sequence derives from a human donor with classical Hodgkin lymphoma. The chain employs TRBV10-1 and TRBJ2-7, with 8 nucleotides matching TRBD1. The input for sequencing was peripheral blood mononuclear cells (PBMCs), taken before the second cycle of nivolumab. The CDR3 bases are TGCGCCAGCAATGGACAGGGACGCTCCTACGAGCAGTACTTC. Its translation: CASNGQGRSYEQYF.